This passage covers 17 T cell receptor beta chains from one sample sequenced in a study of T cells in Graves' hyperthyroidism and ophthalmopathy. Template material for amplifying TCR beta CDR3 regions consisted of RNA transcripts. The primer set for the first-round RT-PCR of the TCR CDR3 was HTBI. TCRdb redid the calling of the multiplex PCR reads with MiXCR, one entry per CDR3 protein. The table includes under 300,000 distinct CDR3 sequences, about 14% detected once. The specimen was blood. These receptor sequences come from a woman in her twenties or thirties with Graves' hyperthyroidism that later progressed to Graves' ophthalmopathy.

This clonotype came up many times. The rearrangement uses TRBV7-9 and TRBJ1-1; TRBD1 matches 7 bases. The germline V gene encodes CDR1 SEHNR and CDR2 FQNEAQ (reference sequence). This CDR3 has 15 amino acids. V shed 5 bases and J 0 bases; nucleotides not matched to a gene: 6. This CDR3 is CASSPNGTVNTEAFF. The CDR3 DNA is TGTGCCAGCAGCCCCAACGGGACAGTGAACACTGAAGCTTTCTTT. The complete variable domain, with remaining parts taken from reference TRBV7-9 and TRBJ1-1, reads DTGVSQNPRHKITKRGQNVTFRCDPISEHNRLYWYRQTLGQGPEFLTYFQNEAQLEKSRLLSDRFSAERPKGSFSTLEIQRTEQGDSAMYLCASSPNGTVNTEAFFGQGTRLTVV.

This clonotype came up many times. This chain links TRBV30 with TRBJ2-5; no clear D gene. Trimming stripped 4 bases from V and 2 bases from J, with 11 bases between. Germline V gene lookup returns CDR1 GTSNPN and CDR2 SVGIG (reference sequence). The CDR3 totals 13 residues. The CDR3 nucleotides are TGTGCCTGGAACGCCCAAGGACAAGAGACCCAGTACTTC. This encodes CAWNAQGQETQYF.

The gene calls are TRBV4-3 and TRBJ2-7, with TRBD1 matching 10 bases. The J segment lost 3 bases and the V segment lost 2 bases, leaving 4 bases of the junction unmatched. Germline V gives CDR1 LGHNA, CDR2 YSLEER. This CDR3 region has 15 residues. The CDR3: CASSQFGQGDYEQYF. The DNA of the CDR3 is TGCGCCAGCAGCCAATTCGGACAGGGGGACTACGAGCAGTACTTC.

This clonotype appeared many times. CDR3 amino acids: CSATGTSGSETQYF. CDR3 nucleotide sequence: TGCAGTGCTACCGGGACTAGCGGGAGTGAGACCCAGTACTTC. The V and J genes are TRBV20-1 and TRBJ2-5; TRBD2 matches at 14 bases. The CDR3 length is 14 residues. CDR1 is DFQATT, CDR2 SNEGSKA, per germline (reference sequence). Trimming took 4 bases from V and 5 from J; bases not matched to a gene: 3.

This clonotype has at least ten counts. The CDR3 nucleotides are TGTGCCAGCAGTGGGGTTCAGGGTCCACCCCTCCACTTT. Translated, it gives CASSGVQGPPLHF. This chain uses TRBV6-1 with TRBJ1-6; a possible D gene is TRBD1 (5 bases). The CDR3 totals 13 residues. From germline, CDR1 is MNHNS and CDR2 SASEGT. Trimming cost V 4 bases and J 11 bases, with 12 bases left between them.

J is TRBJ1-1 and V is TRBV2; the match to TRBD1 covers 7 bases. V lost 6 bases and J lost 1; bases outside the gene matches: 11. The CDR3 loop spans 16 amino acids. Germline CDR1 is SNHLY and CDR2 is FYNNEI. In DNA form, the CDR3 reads TGTGCCAGCAGAACAGGGGCAGGGGGTCGGAACACTGAAGCTTTCTTT. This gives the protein CASRTGAGGRNTEAFF.

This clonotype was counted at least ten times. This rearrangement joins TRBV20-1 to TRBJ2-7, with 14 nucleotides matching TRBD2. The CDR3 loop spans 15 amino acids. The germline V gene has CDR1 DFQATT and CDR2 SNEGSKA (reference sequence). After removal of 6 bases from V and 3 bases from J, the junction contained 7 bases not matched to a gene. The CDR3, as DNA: TGCAGTGCCACCCGGGGACTAGCGGGAGTCTACGAGCAGTACTTC. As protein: CSATRGLAGVYEQYF.

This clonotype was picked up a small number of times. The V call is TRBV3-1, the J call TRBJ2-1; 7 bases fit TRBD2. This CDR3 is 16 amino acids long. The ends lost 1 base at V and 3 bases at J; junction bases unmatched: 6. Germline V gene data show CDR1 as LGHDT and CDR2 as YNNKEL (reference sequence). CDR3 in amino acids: CASSQGGAGYYNEQFF. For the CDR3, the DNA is TGTGCCAGCAGCCAAGGTGGAGCGGGGTACTACAATGAGCAGTTCTTC.

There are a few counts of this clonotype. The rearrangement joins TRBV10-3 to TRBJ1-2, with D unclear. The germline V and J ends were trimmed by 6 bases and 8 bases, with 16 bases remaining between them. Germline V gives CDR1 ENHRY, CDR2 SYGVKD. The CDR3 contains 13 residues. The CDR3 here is CAIRAEVVVGYTF. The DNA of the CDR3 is TGTGCCATCAGAGCCGAGGTGGTCGTCGGCTACACCTTC.

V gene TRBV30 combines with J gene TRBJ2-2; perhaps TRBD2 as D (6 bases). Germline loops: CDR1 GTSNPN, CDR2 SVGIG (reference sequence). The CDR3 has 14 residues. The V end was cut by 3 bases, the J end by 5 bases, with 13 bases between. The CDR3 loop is CAWRGGMGTGELFF. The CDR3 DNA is TGTGCCTGGAGGGGCGGGATGGGGACCGGGGAGCTGTTTTTT.

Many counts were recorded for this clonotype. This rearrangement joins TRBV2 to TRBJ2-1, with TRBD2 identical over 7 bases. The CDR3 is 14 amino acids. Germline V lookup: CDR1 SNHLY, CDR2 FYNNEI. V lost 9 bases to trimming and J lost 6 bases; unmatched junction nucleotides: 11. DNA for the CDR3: TGTGCCAGAGAGGCGGGGGACTACAGCAATGAGCAGTTCTTC. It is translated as CAREAGDYSNEQFF. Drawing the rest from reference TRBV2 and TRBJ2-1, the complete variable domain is EPEVTQTPSHQVTQMGQEVILRCVPISNHLYFYWYRQILGQKVEFLVSFYNNEISEKSEIFDDQFSVERPDGSNFTLKIRSTKLEDSAMYFCAREAGDYSNEQFFGPGTRLTVL.

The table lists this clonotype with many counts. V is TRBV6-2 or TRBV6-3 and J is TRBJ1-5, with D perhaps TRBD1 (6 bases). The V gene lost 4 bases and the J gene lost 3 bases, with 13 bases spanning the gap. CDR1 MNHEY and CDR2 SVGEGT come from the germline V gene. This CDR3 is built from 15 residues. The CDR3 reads CASSSQGTINQPQHF. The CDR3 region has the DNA TGTGCCAGCAGTTCTCAGGGGACAATCAATCAGCCCCAGCATTTT.

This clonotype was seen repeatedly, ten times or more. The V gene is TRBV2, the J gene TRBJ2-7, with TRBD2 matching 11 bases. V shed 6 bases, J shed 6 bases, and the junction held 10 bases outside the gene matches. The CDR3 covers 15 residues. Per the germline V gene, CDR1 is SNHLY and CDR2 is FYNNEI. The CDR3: CASSPIAGGPFEQYF. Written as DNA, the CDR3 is TGTGCCAGCAGCCCAATAGCGGGAGGGCCGTTCGAGCAGTACTTC. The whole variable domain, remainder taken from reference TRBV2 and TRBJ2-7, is EPEVTQTPSHQVTQMGQEVILRCVPISNHLYFYWYRQILGQKVEFLVSFYNNEISEKSEIFDDQFSVERPDGSNFTLKIRSTKLEDSAMYFCASSPIAGGPFEQYFGPGTRLTVT.

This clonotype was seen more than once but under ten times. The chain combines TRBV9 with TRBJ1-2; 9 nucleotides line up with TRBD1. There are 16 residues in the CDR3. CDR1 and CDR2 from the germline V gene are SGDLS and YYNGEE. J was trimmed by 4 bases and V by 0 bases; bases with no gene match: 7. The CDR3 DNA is TGTGCCAGCAGCGTAGGGGGGACAGGGAACATCTATGGCTACACCTTC. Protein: CASSVGGTGNIYGYTF.

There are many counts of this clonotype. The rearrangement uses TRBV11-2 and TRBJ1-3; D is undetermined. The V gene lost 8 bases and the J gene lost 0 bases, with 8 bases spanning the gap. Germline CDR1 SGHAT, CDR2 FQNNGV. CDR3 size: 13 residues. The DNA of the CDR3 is TGTGCCAGCGGGAAGCTCTCTGGAAACACCATATATTTT. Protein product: CASGKLSGNTIYF.

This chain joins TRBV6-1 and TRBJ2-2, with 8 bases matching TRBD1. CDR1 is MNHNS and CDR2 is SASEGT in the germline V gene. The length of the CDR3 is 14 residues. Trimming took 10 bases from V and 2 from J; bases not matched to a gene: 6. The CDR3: CAIKDRENTGELFF. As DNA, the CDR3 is TGTGCCATCAAGGACAGGGAAAACACCGGGGAGCTGTTTTTT.

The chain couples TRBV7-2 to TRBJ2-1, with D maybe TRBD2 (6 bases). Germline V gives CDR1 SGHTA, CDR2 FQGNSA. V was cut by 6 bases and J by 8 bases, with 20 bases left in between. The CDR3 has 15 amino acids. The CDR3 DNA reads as TGTGCCAGCAGGGCTATTCGGGACTTACTATATGAGCAGTTCTTC. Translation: CASRAIRDLLYEQFF. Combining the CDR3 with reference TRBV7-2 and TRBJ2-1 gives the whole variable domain GAGVSQSPSNKVTEKGKDVELRCDPISGHTALYWYRQSLGQGLEFLIYFQGNSAPDKSGLPSDRFSAERTGGSVSTLTIQRTQQEDSAVYLCASRAIRDLLYEQFFGPGTRLTVL.